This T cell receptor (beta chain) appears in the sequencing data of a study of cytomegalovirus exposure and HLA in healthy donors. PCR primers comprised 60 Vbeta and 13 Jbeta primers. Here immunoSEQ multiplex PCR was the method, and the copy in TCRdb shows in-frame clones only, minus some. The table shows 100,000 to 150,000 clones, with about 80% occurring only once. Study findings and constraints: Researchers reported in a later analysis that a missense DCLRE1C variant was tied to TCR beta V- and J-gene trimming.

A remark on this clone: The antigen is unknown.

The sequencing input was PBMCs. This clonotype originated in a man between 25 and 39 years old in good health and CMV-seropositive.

The CDR3, as DNA: TGTGCCAGCACCTGGGGGGGGGCAGGGGGCTACACCTTC. The encoded protein is CASTWGGAGGYTF. This chain uses TRBV5-5 with TRBJ1-2; D may be TRBD1 (6 bases). The germline V gene encodes CDR1 SGHKS and CDR2 YYEKEE (reference sequence). V was clipped by 6 bases and J by 8 bases, with 17 bases between them. The CDR3 spans 13 residues.